A single sample is the source of the 5 T cell receptor beta chains below, sequenced in a study of T cell changes during pregnancy in multiple sclerosis. Only in-frame clones appear in the TCRdb table, and some are missing; sequencing was by immunoSEQ multiplex PCR. The sample gives tens of thousands of clones, roughly 95% of which show up once; about 0.8% is in the top ten. Sequenced material: peripheral blood, taken in the second trimester of pregnancy. The receptors stem from a female donor in good health, enrolled as a control in a pregnancy study.

The gene calls are TRBV7-2 and TRBJ1-1, with D unclear. Germline lookup yields CDR1 SGHTA and CDR2 FQGNSA. V gave up 1 base and J gave up 7 bases, with 10 bases separating them. The CDR3 loop spans 13 amino acids. CDR3 residues: CASSLGSSFEAFF. The CDR3 DNA reads TGTGCCAGCAGCTTAGGTTCTTCGTTTGAAGCTTTCTTT.

Written as DNA, the CDR3 is TGTGCCTGGAGTGTTGGACAGCTCTACACCTTC. Translation: CAWSVGQLYTF. The rearrangement links TRBV30 to TRBJ1-2; possible D gene TRBD1, 6 bases. This CDR3 region has 11 residues. Germline values: CDR1 GTSNPN, CDR2 SVGIG (reference sequence). Trimming took 0 bases from V and 10 from J, leaving 9 bases between them.

The J gene is TRBJ2-1, the V gene TRBV30; 8 bases line up with TRBD1. The junction had 5 bases not matched to a gene; V was cut back by 1 base and J by 9 bases. The CDR3 is 13 residues long. In germline, CDR1 is GTSNPN, CDR2 SVGIG (reference sequence). The CDR3 nucleotides read TGTGCCTGGAGTGCTGGACAGGGCGGTGAGCAGTTCTTC. This translates into CAWSAGQGGEQFF.

The chain uses TRBV10-3 and TRBJ2-3, with 10 bases identical to TRBD2. Germline V gene data show CDR1 as ENHRY and CDR2 as SYGVKD. The CDR3 has 15 amino acids. The junction had 3 bases not matched to a gene; V was cut back by 4 bases and J by 2 bases. The DNA for the CDR3 is TGTGCCATCAGTGTCAGCGGGGGGGCCACAGATACGCAGTATTTT. It is translated as CAISVSGGATDTQYF.

The J gene is TRBJ1-5, the V gene TRBV10-3, with 8 bases fitting TRBD1. The V gene's germline CDR1 is ENHRY and CDR2 SYGVKD. This CDR3 is built from 13 residues. V gave up 8 bases and J gave up 5 bases; unmatched junction bases: 5. CDR3: CAISSGGHQPQHF. DNA of the CDR3: TGTGCCATCTCTTCAGGGGGCCATCAGCCCCAGCATTTT.